The sequence of this TCR beta chain was determined in a study of human T cells and chemical hapten exposure. TCRdb itself ran the RACE reads through MiXCR, one entry per CDR3 protein. Among around 100,000 distinct CDR3 sequences listed, 11% were seen once. The time point: patch test 1, 2 weeks after DPC sensitization. Noted treatment: therapeutic diphenylcyclopropenone sensitization with weekly scalp DPC. There are a few counts of this clonotype. This CDR3 contains 15 residues. The ends were cut back, 1 base at V and 0 bases at J, with 8 bases in the middle. CDR1 is LGHNA, CDR2 YNFKEQ, per germline. The sample was whole blood, taken in connection with sensitization to the hapten diphenylcyclopropenone (DPC). The TCR was taken from a woman in her thirties or forties with alopecia areata. Some clones in this sample may be carry-over from other donors' samples. J is TRBJ2-3 and V is TRBV4-2; D uncertain. The CDR3 reads CASSQGPISTDTQYF. DNA of the CDR3: TGTGCCAGCAGCCAAGGGCCCATTAGCACAGATACGCAGTATTTT.